The 11 T cell receptor beta chains reported below all come from one sample, sequenced in a study of beta chain features in type 1 diabetes. TCRB transcripts that were expressed got sequenced, as all of the isolated RNA had been reverse transcribed. Generated by immunoSEQ multiplex PCR, the TCRdb table keeps only in-frame clones and is missing some. This sample carries roughly 140,000 clones, 11% of them seen once, and the ten largest clones take around 2%. What was sequenced was central memory CD4+ T cells from blood. These receptors were obtained from a young man in good health.

This clone was found many times. The chain links TRBV29-1 to TRBJ1-2, with D perhaps TRBD1 (6 bases). Germline V gives CDR1 SQVTM, CDR2 ANQGSEA. V lost 6 bases, J lost 4 bases, and 15 bases lay in between. The CDR3 is 13 amino acids. The CDR3 protein is CSVDPRGPYGYTF. DNA for the CDR3: TGCAGCGTAGATCCCAGGGGACCCTATGGCTACACCTTC.

This chain uses TRBV27 with TRBJ2-1; TRBD2 matches at 10 bases. The CDR3 totals 19 residues. Germline values: CDR1 MNHEY, CDR2 SMNVEV (reference sequence). The V and J ends lost 3 bases and 3 bases, in that order; junction bases with no gene match: 14. The CDR3 spells CASSLTPTSGASLYNEQFF. CDR3 in DNA: TGTGCCAGCAGTTTGACCCCCACTAGCGGGGCCTCCCTCTACAATGAGCAGTTCTTC.

This clone was observed a few times. The V call is TRBV11-2, the J call TRBJ2-7; D not resolved. V was cut by 5 bases and J by 0 bases, with 11 bases left in between. This CDR3 region has 14 residues. Germline V gene sequence: CDR1 SGHAT, CDR2 FQNNGV. CDR3 loop: CASSLLAASYEQYF. CDR3 bases: TGTGCCAGCAGCCTTCTTGCGGCCTCCTACGAGCAGTACTTC.

This clone was detected only a few times. The rearrangement joins TRBV18 to TRBJ2-5; D uncertain. This CDR3 has 14 residues. V shed 0 bases and J shed 2 bases, with 7 bases lying between them. The V gene's germline CDR1 is KGHSH and CDR2 LQKENI. CDR3 sequence reads: CASSPPGSQETQYF. The CDR3 bases are TGTGCCAGCTCACCACCCGGCAGTCAAGAGACCCAGTACTTC. The entire variable domain, with the rest obtained from reference TRBV18 and TRBJ2-5, is as follows: NAGVMQNPRHLVRRRGQEARLRCSPMKGHSHVYWYRQLPEEGLKFMVYLQKENIIDESGMPKERFSAEFPKEGPSILRIQQVVRGDSAAYFCASSPPGSQETQYFGPGTRLLVL.

This clone has just a few counts. CDR3 region: CASSVEAGGPYEQYF. The CDR3 nucleotides are TGTGCCAGCAGCGTAGAAGCGGGAGGGCCATACGAGCAGTACTTC. This sequence joins TRBV9 and TRBJ2-7; 10 bases map to TRBD2. The CDR3 has 15 amino acids. Germline CDR1 reads SGDLS; CDR2 reads YYNGEE. Trimming at V came to 0 bases and at J to 4 bases, leaving 4 bases not matched to a gene.

This chain links TRBV28 with TRBJ2-1; the D is unclear. The V end lost 8 bases, the J end lost 10 bases, and 6 bases lay between the germline ends. The CDR3 spans 9 residues. Germline lookup yields CDR1 MDHEN and CDR2 SYDVKM. The CDR3: CASLDEQFF. As DNA, the CDR3 is TGTGCCAGCCTGGACGAGCAGTTCTTC.

V and J are TRBV15 and TRBJ2-1; TRBD2 matches at 7 bases. This CDR3 spans 15 amino acids. J gave up 7 bases and V 0 bases, and 6 bases lay outside the gene matches. Looked up from germline, CDR1 is LNHNV and CDR2 is YYDKDF (reference sequence). The CDR3: CATSRDGGSWNEQFF. The CDR3 region has the DNA TGTGCCACCAGCAGAGATGGCGGGAGTTGGAATGAGCAGTTCTTC.

This chain joins TRBV5-1 and TRBJ1-2; 9 bases fit TRBD1. V lost 0 bases and J lost 8; bases outside the gene matches: 5. From germline, CDR1 is SGHRS and CDR2 YFSETQ. The CDR3 contains 14 residues. The CDR3 sequence is CASSLEGTGSGYTF. Written as DNA, the CDR3 is TGCGCCAGCAGCTTGGAGGGGACAGGGTCCGGCTACACCTTC.

The chain couples TRBV29-1 to TRBJ1-5; TRBD1 is a possible D gene (5 bases). The CDR3 has 14 amino acids. Germline CDR1 reads SQVTM; CDR2 reads ANQGSEA. Trimming took 7 bases from V and 6 from J, leaving 19 bases between them. CDR3 sequence reads: CSATSRDDGQPQHF. The CDR3, as DNA: TGCAGCGCGACCTCCCGGGACGACGGTCAGCCCCAGCATTTT.

The chain links TRBV13 to TRBJ2-7; the match to TRBD2 covers 14 bases. V shed 3 bases, J shed 3 bases, and the junction held 4 bases outside the gene matches. The CDR3 totals 16 residues. In germline, CDR1 is PRHDT, CDR2 FYEKMQ (reference sequence). The CDR3 spells CASSFGTSGGYYEQYF. CDR3 nucleotide sequence: TGTGCCAGCAGCTTCGGGACTAGCGGGGGATACTACGAGCAGTACTTC.

There are many counts of this clone. The V call is TRBV14, the J call TRBJ1-1, with D possibly matching TRBD1 (5 bases). The CDR3 consists of 13 residues. Germline values: CDR1 SGHDN, CDR2 FVKESK. Trimming removed 4 bases at V and 5 bases at J, with 11 bases between. The CDR3 protein is CASSRDGRTEAFF. The CDR3 DNA sequence: TGTGCCAGCAGCCGGGACGGCCGGACTGAAGCTTTCTTT.